A single sample gave rise to the 32 T cell receptor beta chains below, sequenced in a study of blood T cell repertoires in COVID-19. The data were produced by immunoSEQ multiplex PCR, yet TCRdb's version contains in-frame clones alone and is incomplete. The sample contains about 72,000 clones, roughly nine tenths of which appear only once. The sample was peripheral blood. These TCRs come from a human donor in a cohort sampled during active COVID-19.

The chain has TRBV2 and TRBJ2-2, with D maybe TRBD2 (6 bases). The V and J ends lost 6 bases and 5 bases respectively, with 10 bases between them. This CDR3 has 13 residues. CDR1 SNHLY and CDR2 FYNNEI come from the germline V gene. CDR3 sequence reads: CASRESGTGELFF. CDR3 bases: TGTGCCAGCAGGGAGAGCGGGACCGGGGAGCTGTTTTTT.

This clone has only one observation. This chain links TRBV2 with TRBJ2-7, with D perhaps matching TRBD2 (5 bases). The CDR3 is 15 residues long. Trimming took off 2 bases at V and 4 bases at J, with 15 bases between the two ends. The germline CDR1 and CDR2 sequences are SNHLY and FYNNEI. CDR3 bases: TGTGCCAGCAGTGAACTGAGTCGGGGTTCGTACGAGCAGTACTTC. Its translation is CASSELSRGSYEQYF.

The chain has TRBV5-4 and TRBJ2-1; 13 bases align to TRBD2. With 0 bases clipped from V and 2 bases from J, the junction kept 5 bases outside the gene matches. The CDR3 is made up of 18 amino acids. Germline CDR1 SGHNT, CDR2 YYREEE (reference sequence). This chain's CDR3 is CASSLELAGGGPYNEQFF. DNA of the CDR3: TGTGCCAGCAGCTTGGAACTAGCGGGAGGGGGGCCCTACAATGAGCAGTTCTTC.

In this sample, this clone turned up a few times. The chain is built from TRBV27 and TRBJ2-7; tentative D call: TRBD1 (5 bases). V was trimmed by 6 bases and J by 0 bases, leaving 15 bases between them. Germline loops: CDR1 MNHEY, CDR2 SMNVEV (reference sequence). This CDR3 is built from 15 residues. The CDR3 region has the DNA TGTGCCAGCAGAGTCAACCAGGGCCTCTCCTACGAGCAGTACTTC. It translates to CASRVNQGLSYEQYF.

The chain links TRBV5-4 to TRBJ2-1; a possible D gene is TRBD2 (6 bases). This CDR3 comprises 15 residues. CDR1 and CDR2 (germline): SGHNT, YYREEE (reference sequence). V lost 2 bases, J lost 8 bases, and 17 bases lay in between. As DNA, the CDR3 is TGTGCCAGCAGCTTTCTGGCTAGCGCTAGGGATGAGCAGTTCTTC. Protein sequence: CASSFLASARDEQFF.

The chain couples TRBV5-1 to TRBJ1-1, with 9 bases that match TRBD1. V was pared by 4 bases and J by 3 bases, with 7 bases of the junction left unmatched. The CDR3 extends over 15 amino acids. Germline V gene data show CDR1 as SGHRS and CDR2 as YFSETQ. The DNA for the CDR3 is TGCGCCAGCAGCCCAGTACAGGGGGCAGACACTGAAGCTTTCTTT. Encoded protein: CASSPVQGADTEAFF.

The chain is built from TRBV9 and TRBJ1-2; D perhaps matches TRBD1 (6 bases). The CDR3 runs 17 residues. Per the germline V gene, CDR1 is SGDLS and CDR2 is YYNGEE. V was trimmed by 3 bases and J by 4 bases, leaving 22 bases between them. The CDR3 spells CASSDRTAAKFSYGYTF. DNA of the CDR3: TGTGCCAGCAGCGACCGGACAGCCGCAAAATTCTCCTATGGCTACACCTTC.

The chain links TRBV6-6 to TRBJ2-7; D remains ambiguous. CDR3 size: 14 residues. V gave up 2 bases and J gave up 2 bases, with 10 bases separating them. Germline values: CDR1 MNHNY, CDR2 SVGAGI (reference sequence). CDR3 DNA: TGTGCCAGCAGTTACGGGCAGTTAACCTACGAGCAGTACTTC. Residues: CASSYGQLTYEQYF.

The chain carries TRBV7-9 and TRBJ1-5; tentative D call: TRBD1 (6 bases). V lost 5 bases to trimming and J lost 0 bases, with 14 bases between them. This CDR3 region has 16 residues. Looked up from germline, CDR1 is SEHNR and CDR2 is FQNEAQ (reference sequence). CDR3 sequence (DNA): TGTGCCAGCAGCCTTGGGACAACCCTTAGCAATCAGCCCCAGCATTTT. Translated: CASSLGTTLSNQPQHF.

V gene TRBV7-9 combines with J gene TRBJ2-4; 8 nucleotides align to TRBD1. From germline, CDR1 is SEHNR and CDR2 FQNEAQ (reference sequence). V shed 7 bases, J shed 1 base, and the junction held 6 bases outside the gene matches. CDR3 size: 15 residues. The CDR3 loop is CASNADRGAKNIQYF. The CDR3 DNA is TGTGCCAGCAATGCAGACAGGGGTGCCAAAAACATTCAGTACTTC.

The chain employs TRBV15 and TRBJ1-4; no definite D call. Germline V lookup: CDR1 LNHNV, CDR2 YYDKDF (reference sequence). V shed 0 bases and J shed 8 bases, with 13 bases lying between them. This CDR3 comprises 15 residues. Here the CDR3 reads CATSRDGSRLEKLFF. The CDR3, as DNA: TGTGCCACCAGCAGAGATGGTTCGCGGTTGGAAAAACTGTTTTTT.

This chain joins TRBV4-1 and TRBJ1-2; 7 nucleotides line up with TRBD1. V lost 1 base, J lost 6 bases, and 8 bases stayed unmatched. The germline CDR1 and CDR2 sequences are MGHRA and YSYEKL. CDR3 length: 15 amino acids. The CDR3 nucleotides are TGCGCCAGCAGCCAAGGGGACAGCCGAACGGATGGCTACACCTTC. Its translation is CASSQGDSRTDGYTF.

This clone was seen only a few times. The J gene is TRBJ1-3, the V gene TRBV7-3; 10 positions agree with TRBD1. The CDR3 has 16 residues. Germline V gives CDR1 SGHTA, CDR2 FQGTGA. With V trimmed by 5 bases and J by 4 bases, 8 bases remained unmatched. The CDR3 bases are TGTGCCAGCAGCCAAACCGGGACAGGGGCCGGAAACACCATATATTTT. This codes for CASSQTGTGAGNTIYF.

The V gene is TRBV11-2, the J gene TRBJ2-7, with D possibly TRBD1 on 6 matching bases. The CDR3 loop spans 13 amino acids. Trimming removed 0 bases at V and 12 bases at J, with 15 bases between. Germline values: CDR1 SGHAT, CDR2 FQNNGV. CDR3 in DNA: TGTGCCAGCAGCTTAGAGAGGGCAGGGGCCTCGTACTTC. Residues: CASSLERAGASYF.

The chain has TRBV6-5 and TRBJ2-5; TRBD2 aligns across 7 bases. This CDR3 spans 16 amino acids. J was trimmed by 6 bases and V by 2 bases; bases with no gene match: 12. Germline loops: CDR1 MNHEY, CDR2 SVGAGI. CDR3 nucleotide sequence: TGTGCCAGCAGTTACATCGGCGGGAGAGGAGGGAAGACCCAGTACTTC. Its protein is CASSYIGGRGGKTQYF.

The chain carries TRBV5-6 and TRBJ2-7; no firm D call. The CDR3 sequence is 15 residues long. CDR1 is SGHDT and CDR2 is YYEEEE in the germline V gene. Trimming left V 3 bases short and J 7 bases short, with 20 bases between. The CDR3 DNA reads as TGTGCCAGCAGCTCCCCTGGCGGTTTTACTTGGGAGCAGTACTTC. It yields the protein CASSSPGGFTWEQYF.

This clone was counted once. The CDR3 sequence: CASSGGGTTDTQYF. In nucleotides, the CDR3 is TGTGCCAGCAGCGGAGGGGGCACCACAGATACGCAGTATTTT. V gene TRBV7-2 combines with J gene TRBJ2-3, with D maybe TRBD1 (7 bases). The V end was cut by 5 bases, the J end by 2 bases, with 11 bases between. Germline V lookup: CDR1 SGHTA, CDR2 FQGNSA. The CDR3 is 14 residues long.

The chain couples TRBV12-5 to TRBJ2-1; no firm D call. The CDR3 runs 11 residues. Trimming removed 4 bases at V and 7 bases at J, with 5 bases between. Per germline, CDR1 LGHNT and CDR2 FRNRAP. The CDR3 spells CASGSLNEQFF. As DNA, the CDR3 is TGTGCTAGTGGTTCTCTTAATGAGCAGTTCTTC.

The genes are TRBV4-3 and TRBJ2-1; D gene ambiguous. The CDR3 consists of 16 residues. The germline CDR1 and CDR2 sequences are LGHNA and YSLEER. V dropped 2 bases and J dropped 6 bases, with 17 bases sitting between them. The CDR3 protein is CASSQRATGFGNEQFF. The CDR3 nucleotides read TGCGCCAGCAGCCAACGAGCGACCGGTTTTGGCAATGAGCAGTTCTTC.

The CDR3 sequence: CAWSVKASGGTDTQYF. Here the CDR3 DNA reads TGTGCCTGGAGTGTAAAGGCTAGCGGAGGCACAGATACGCAGTATTTT. The rearrangement joins TRBV30 to TRBJ2-3, with 7 bases that match TRBD2. V lost 0 bases, J lost 1 base, and 7 bases stayed unmatched. This CDR3 is 16 amino acids long. The germline CDR1 and CDR2 sequences are GTSNPN and SVGIG (reference sequence).

The chain is built from TRBV30 and TRBJ2-5; 7 bases align to TRBD2. Trimming took 2 bases from V and 6 from J; bases not matched to a gene: 6. The CDR3 loop spans 13 amino acids. Germline CDR1 and CDR2: GTSNPN and SVGIG (reference sequence). This CDR3 reads CAWSPGTIKTQYF. CDR3 DNA sequence: TGTGCCTGGAGTCCCGGGACTATAAAGACCCAGTACTTC. The full variable domain, completed using reference TRBV30 and TRBJ2-5, is SQTIHQWPATLVQPVGSPLSLECTVEGTSNPNLYWYRQAAGRGLQLLFYSVGIGQISSEVPQNLSASRPQDRQFILSSKKLLLSDSGFYLCAWSPGTIKTQYFGPGTRLLVL.

The chain recombines TRBV18 with TRBJ1-3; D call uncertain. V was cut by 2 bases and J by 0 bases, with 8 bases left in between. CDR1 KGHSH and CDR2 LQKENI come from the germline V gene. The CDR3 runs to 15 residues. The CDR3 sequence is CASSPNGISGNTIYF. The CDR3 bases are TGTGCCAGCTCACCAAACGGGATCTCTGGAAACACCATATATTTT.

The rearrangement joins TRBV7-2 to TRBJ2-5; 9 bases align to TRBD1. V dropped 4 bases and J dropped 1; count of bases not matched to a gene: 4. Germline V gene lookup returns CDR1 SGHTA and CDR2 FQGNSA. The CDR3 runs to 15 residues. The CDR3 coding sequence is TGTGCCAGCAGCTCTGGACAGGGGAGCCAAGAGACCCAGTACTTC. Its protein product is CASSSGQGSQETQYF.

The chain has TRBV12-5 and TRBJ2-2, with a weak D call TRBD2 (7 bases). V shed 10 bases and J shed 4 bases, with 28 bases lying between them. Germline-derived CDR1 and CDR2 are LGHNT and FRNRAP. The CDR3 covers 18 residues. The CDR3 coding sequence is TGTGCTACCGACGACGGGGGGCGCGGGGAGGGCGGCACCGGGGAGCTGTTTTTT. Translating it yields CATDDGGRGEGGTGELFF.

As DNA, the CDR3 is TGTGCCAGCAGCTTCCCGGGGTCGAGGTCCACCGGGGAGCTGTTTTTT. It yields the protein CASSFPGSRSTGELFF. The chain carries TRBV11-1 and TRBJ2-2, with D perhaps matching TRBD2 (5 bases). The CDR3 extends over 16 amino acids. Germline values: CDR1 SGHAT, CDR2 FQDESV (reference sequence). V shed 3 bases and J shed 4 bases, with 15 bases lying between them.

Only one count was recorded for this clone. V is TRBV5-4 and J is TRBJ2-5; D unresolved. CDR1 and CDR2 (germline): SGHNT, YYREEE (reference sequence). V dropped 3 bases and J dropped 5 bases, with 14 bases sitting between them. This CDR3 has 14 amino acids. The CDR3 DNA reads as TGTGCCAGCAGCTACCGCACTAATCCCGAGACCCAGTACTTC. As protein: CASSYRTNPETQYF.

V and J are TRBV15 and TRBJ2-2, with 8 nucleotides matching TRBD1. The CDR3 is made up of 15 amino acids. With 8 bases clipped from V and 8 bases from J, the junction kept 13 bases outside the gene matches. The germline V gene encodes CDR1 LNHNV and CDR2 YYDKDF (reference sequence). CDR3 in amino acids: CATGAGGGLLGELFF. As DNA, the CDR3 is TGTGCCACCGGGGCAGGGGGCGGCCTCTTAGGGGAGCTGTTTTTT.

CDR3 amino acids: CAISESRETQYF. The CDR3 bases are TGTGCCATCAGTGAGTCGCGGGAGACCCAGTACTTC. V and J are TRBV10-3 and TRBJ2-5, with D unresolved. The CDR3 has 12 amino acids. V was cut by 0 bases and J by 5 bases, with 4 bases left in between. From germline, CDR1 is ENHRY and CDR2 SYGVKD.

This sequence joins TRBV30 and TRBJ2-2; 10 positions agree with TRBD2. CDR3 size: 16 residues. The germline CDR1 and CDR2 sequences are GTSNPN and SVGIG (reference sequence). J gave up 4 bases and V 2 bases, and 7 bases lay outside the gene matches. The CDR3 region is CAWSPARTSGTGELFF. The CDR3 DNA reads TGTGCCTGGAGTCCCGCTAGGACTAGCGGCACCGGGGAGCTGTTTTTT.

The genes are TRBV7-9 and TRBJ2-7; 7 nucleotides align to TRBD1. Germline CDR1 reads SEHNR; CDR2 reads FQNEAQ (reference sequence). This CDR3 spans 14 amino acids. After removal of 1 base from V and 0 bases from J, the junction contained 0 bases not matched to a gene. CDR3 DNA sequence: TGTGCCAGCAGCTTAGGGGACAGCTCCTACGAGCAGTACTTC. Encoded protein: CASSLGDSSYEQYF. The variable domain in full, completed from reference TRBV7-9 and TRBJ2-7, reads DTGVSQNPRHKITKRGQNVTFRCDPISEHNRLYWYRQTLGQGPEFLTYFQNEAQLEKSRLLSDRFSAERPKGSFSTLEIQRTEQGDSAMYLCASSLGDSSYEQYFGPGTRLTVT.

V is TRBV5-5 and J is TRBJ1-5; D call uncertain. Per germline, CDR1 SGHKS and CDR2 YYEKEE (reference sequence). With 0 bases removed from V and 2 bases from J, the gap between germline ends came to 15 bases. The length of the CDR3 is 17 residues. The CDR3 nucleotides read TGTGCCAGCAGCTTGGAGGCAGCCCGAGGAGGCAATCAGCCCCAGCATTTT. The encoded protein is CASSLEAARGGNQPQHF.

In its sample, this clone was seen once. V gene TRBV19 combines with J gene TRBJ2-7; 13 bases line up with TRBD2. Looked up from germline, CDR1 is LNHDA and CDR2 is SQIVND (reference sequence). The CDR3 contains 17 residues. V was clipped by 4 bases and J by 6 bases; unmatched bases: 12. The CDR3 reads CASSRRGTSGRASEQYF. CDR3 DNA: TGTGCCAGTAGTAGAAGGGGAACTAGCGGGAGGGCCAGCGAGCAGTACTTC.